A selection of T cell receptor beta chains follows, all from one sample in a study of blood T cell repertoires in COVID-19. Generated by immunoSEQ multiplex PCR, the TCRdb table keeps only in-frame clones and is missing some. The sample lists 100,000 to 150,000 clones, approximately 85% occurring once. Sequenced sample: peripheral blood. These receptors were taken from a woman of 80 years or more with COVID-19, enrolled during active disease. Both conserved end residues are part of each CDR3. Each record gives: J gene, V gene, CDR3 protein.

j_gene: TRBJ1-4
v_gene: TRBV5-6
CDR3aa: CASSLARQKTLLNEKLFF

j_gene: TRBJ2-3
v_gene: TRBV3-1/TRBV3-2
CDR3aa: CASSQDDRVTDTQYF

j_gene: TRBJ2-5
v_gene: TRBV3-1/TRBV3-2
CDR3aa: CASSPGETQYF

j_gene: TRBJ2-7
v_gene: TRBV6-6
CDR3aa: CASSHRDRGLAGGRSHEQYF

j_gene: TRBJ1-4
v_gene: TRBV7-8
CDR3aa: CASSLSTGPNEKLFF

j_gene: TRBJ2-3
v_gene: TRBV9
CDR3aa: CASSAPLRECADTQYF

j_gene: TRBJ2-1
v_gene: TRBV7-3
CDR3aa: CASSLTAGAWYEQFF

j_gene: TRBJ1-5
v_gene: TRBV7-8
CDR3aa: CASTKTGSNQPQHF

j_gene: TRBJ1-2
v_gene: TRBV29-1
CDR3aa: CSVEYRQNPNYGYTF

j_gene: TRBJ2-3
v_gene: TRBV18
CDR3aa: CASSPGLPTDTQYF

j_gene: TRBJ2-7
v_gene: TRBV2
CDR3aa: CASSARVSSYEQYF

j_gene: TRBJ2-1
v_gene: TRBV10-2
CDR3aa: CASTASGDGEQFF

j_gene: TRBJ1-4
v_gene: TRBV19
CDR3aa: CASTERGNRYEKLFF

j_gene: TRBJ2-5
v_gene: TRBV11-3
CDR3aa: CASSLEPGSTQYF

j_gene: TRBJ1-5
v_gene: TRBV6-5
CDR3aa: CASSYGTGANQPQHF

j_gene: TRBJ2-7
v_gene: TRBV14
CDR3aa: CASSRVTSYEQYF

j_gene: TRBJ2-7
v_gene: TRBV7-2
CDR3aa: CASSLVAGEGYEQYF

j_gene: TRBJ1-1
v_gene: TRBV7-3
CDR3aa: CASSRRPGNTEAFF

j_gene: TRBJ2-5
v_gene: TRBV3-1/TRBV3-2
CDR3aa: CASSQDLLGTETQYF

j_gene: TRBJ2-5
v_gene: TRBV9
CDR3aa: CASSPGLSNEETQYF